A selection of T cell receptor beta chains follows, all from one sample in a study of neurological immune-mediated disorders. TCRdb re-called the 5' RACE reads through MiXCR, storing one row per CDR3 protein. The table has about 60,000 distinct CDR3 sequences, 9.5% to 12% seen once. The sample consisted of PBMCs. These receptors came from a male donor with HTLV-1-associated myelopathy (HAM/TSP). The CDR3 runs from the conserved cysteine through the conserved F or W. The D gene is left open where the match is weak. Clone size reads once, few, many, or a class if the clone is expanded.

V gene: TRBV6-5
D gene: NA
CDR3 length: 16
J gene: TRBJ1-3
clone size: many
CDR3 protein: CASSYSGAAAGNTIYF
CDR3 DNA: TGTGCCAGCAGTTACTCGGGGGCAGCGGCTGGAAACACCATATATTTT

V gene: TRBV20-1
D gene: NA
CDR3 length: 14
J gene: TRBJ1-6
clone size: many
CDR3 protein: CSARGGGRNSPLHF
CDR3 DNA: TGCAGTGCTAGGGGCGGAGGGCGTAATTCACCCCTCCACTTT

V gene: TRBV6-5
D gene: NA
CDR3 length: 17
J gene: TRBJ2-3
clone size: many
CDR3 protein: CASSYSTRRYSTDTQYF
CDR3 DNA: TGTGCCAGCAGTTACTCGACCCGGCGCTATAGCACAGATACGCAGTATTTT

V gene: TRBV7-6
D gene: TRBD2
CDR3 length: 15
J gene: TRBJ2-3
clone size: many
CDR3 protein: CASSLDGGKSDTQYF
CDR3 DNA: TGTGCCAGCAGCTTGGACGGGGGGAAGTCAGATACGCAGTATTTT

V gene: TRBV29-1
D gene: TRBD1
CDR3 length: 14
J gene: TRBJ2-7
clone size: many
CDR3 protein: CSVLVGTGGSEQYF
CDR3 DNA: TGCAGCGTTCTCGTCGGGACAGGGGGAAGCGAGCAGTACTTC

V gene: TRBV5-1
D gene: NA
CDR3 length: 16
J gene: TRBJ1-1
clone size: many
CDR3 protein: CASSLSLRGGDTEAFF
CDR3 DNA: TGCGCCAGCAGCCTAAGCCTCAGGGGTGGAGACACTGAAGCTTTCTTT

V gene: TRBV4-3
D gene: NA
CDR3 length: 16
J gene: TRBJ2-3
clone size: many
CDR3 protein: CASSQDSGGALDTQYF
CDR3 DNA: TGCGCCAGCAGCCAAGATAGTGGGGGGGCGTTAGATACGCAGTATTTT

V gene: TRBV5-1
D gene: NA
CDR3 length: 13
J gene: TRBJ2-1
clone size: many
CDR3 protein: CASSWSLANEQFF
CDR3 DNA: TGCGCCAGCAGCTGGTCACTAGCTAACGAGCAGTTCTTC

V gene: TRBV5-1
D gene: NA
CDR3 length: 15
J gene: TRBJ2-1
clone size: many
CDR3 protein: CASSRGGGGYNEQFF
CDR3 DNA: TGCGCCAGCTCCCGGGGAGGGGGAGGCTACAATGAGCAGTTCTTC

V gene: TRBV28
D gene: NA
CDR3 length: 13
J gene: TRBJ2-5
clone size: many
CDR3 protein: CASTPGARSAQYF
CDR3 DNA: TGTGCCAGCACCCCGGGGGCCAGGAGTGCCCAGTACTTC

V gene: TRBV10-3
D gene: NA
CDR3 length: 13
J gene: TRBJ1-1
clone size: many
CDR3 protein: CAISAQESTEAFF
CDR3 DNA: TGTGCCATCAGTGCACAGGAATCTACTGAAGCTTTCTTT